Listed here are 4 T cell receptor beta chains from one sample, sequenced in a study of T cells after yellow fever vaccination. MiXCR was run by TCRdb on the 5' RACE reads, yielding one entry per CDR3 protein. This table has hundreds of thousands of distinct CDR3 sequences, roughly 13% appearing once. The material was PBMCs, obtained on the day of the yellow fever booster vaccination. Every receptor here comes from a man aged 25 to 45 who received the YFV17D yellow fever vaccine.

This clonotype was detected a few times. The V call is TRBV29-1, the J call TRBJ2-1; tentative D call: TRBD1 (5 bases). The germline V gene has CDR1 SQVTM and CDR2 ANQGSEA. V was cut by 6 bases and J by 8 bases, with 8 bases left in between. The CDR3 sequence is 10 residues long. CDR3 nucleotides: TGCAGCGTCAGGGTGGATGAGCAGTTCTTC. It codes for CSVRVDEQFF.

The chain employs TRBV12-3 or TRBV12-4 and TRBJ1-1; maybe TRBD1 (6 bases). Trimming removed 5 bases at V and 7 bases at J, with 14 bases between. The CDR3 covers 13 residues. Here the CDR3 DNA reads TGTGCCAGCAGTCCGCAGTGGGGACATGAAGCTTTCTTT. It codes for CASSPQWGHEAFF.

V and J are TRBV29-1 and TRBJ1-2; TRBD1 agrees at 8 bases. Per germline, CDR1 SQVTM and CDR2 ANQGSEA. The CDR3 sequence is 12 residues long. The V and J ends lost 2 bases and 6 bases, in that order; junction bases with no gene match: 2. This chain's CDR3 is CSVEQGADGYTF. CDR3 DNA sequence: TGCAGCGTTGAACAGGGGGCGGATGGCTACACCTTC.

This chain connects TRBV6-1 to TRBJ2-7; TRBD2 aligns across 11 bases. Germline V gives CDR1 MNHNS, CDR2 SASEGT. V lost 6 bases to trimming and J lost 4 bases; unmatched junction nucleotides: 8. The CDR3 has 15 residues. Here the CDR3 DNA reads TGTGCCAGCAGGGGCACTAGCGGGAGCTTGTACGAGCAGTACTTC. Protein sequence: CASRGTSGSLYEQYF.